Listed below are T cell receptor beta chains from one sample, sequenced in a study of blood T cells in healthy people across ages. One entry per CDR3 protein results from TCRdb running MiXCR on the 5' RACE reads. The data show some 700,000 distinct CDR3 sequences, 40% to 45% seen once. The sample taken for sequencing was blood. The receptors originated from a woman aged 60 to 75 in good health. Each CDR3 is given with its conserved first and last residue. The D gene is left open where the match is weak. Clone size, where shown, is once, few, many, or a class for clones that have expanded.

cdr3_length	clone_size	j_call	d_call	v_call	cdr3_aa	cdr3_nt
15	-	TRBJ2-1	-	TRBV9	CASSVVSGAGYEQFF	TGTGCCAGCAGCGTAGTTTCCGGAGCAGGGTATGAGCAGTTCTTC
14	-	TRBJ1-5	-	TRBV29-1	CSVAQGYSNQPQHF	TGCAGCGTCGCGCAGGGATACAGCAATCAGCCCCAGCATTTT
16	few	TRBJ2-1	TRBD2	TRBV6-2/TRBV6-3	CASSLLSGGIGNEQFF	TGTGCCAGCAGTCTGCTTAGCGGGGGAATTGGCAATGAGCAGTTCTTC
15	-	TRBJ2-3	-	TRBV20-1	CSARDRVSPDDTQYF	TGCAGTGCTAGAGATCGGGTTTCCCCTGACGATACGCAGTATTTT
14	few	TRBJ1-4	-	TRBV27	CASREGAANEKLFF	TGTGCCAGCAGAGAGGGTGCAGCTAATGAAAAACTGTTTTTT
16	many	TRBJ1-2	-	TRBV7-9	CASSFESRRPLEGYTF	TGTGCCAGCAGCTTCGAGTCCCGTAGGCCCCTAGAAGGGTACACCTTC
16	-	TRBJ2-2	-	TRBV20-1	CSARDVKEGNTGELFF	TGCAGTGCTAGAGATGTTAAGGAGGGAAACACCGGGGAGCTGTTTTTT
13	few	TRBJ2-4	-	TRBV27	CASSHSRRGEQYF	TGTGCCAGCAGCCATTCCCGAAGGGGGGAGCAGTACTTC
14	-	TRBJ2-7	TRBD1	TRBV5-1	CASSRGTGDHEQYF	TGCGCCAGCAGCCGCGGGACAGGGGACCACGAGCAGTACTTC
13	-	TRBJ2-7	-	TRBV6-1	CASSVSVVDEQYF	TGTGCCAGCAGTGTTAGCGTTGTGGACGAGCAGTACTTC
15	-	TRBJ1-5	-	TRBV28	CASSPNRILDQPQHF	TGTGCCAGCAGCCCGAACAGAATACTAGATCAGCCCCAGCATTTT
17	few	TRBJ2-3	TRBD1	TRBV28	CASSLPPGQGETDTQYF	TGTGCCAGCAGTTTACCACCCGGACAGGGAGAAACAGATACGCAGTATTTT